These 13 T cell receptor beta chains originate from one sample sequenced in a study of blood T cell repertoires in COVID-19. The data were produced by immunoSEQ multiplex PCR, yet TCRdb's version contains in-frame clones alone and is incomplete. Of about 130,000 clones listed, more than 80% are singletons. The sequenced material came from peripheral blood. Receptor source: a woman of 80 years or more with COVID-19, enrolled during active disease.

This chain uses TRBV3-1 (or the pseudogene TRBV3-2) with TRBJ2-1; D gene uncertain. Per germline, CDR1 LGHDT and CDR2 YNNKEL (reference sequence). The CDR3 is made up of 13 amino acids. V gave up 1 base and J gave up 6 bases, with 7 bases separating them. CDR3 DNA: TGTGCCAGCAGCCAAGCGGGTGTCAATGAGCAGTTCTTC. This encodes CASSQAGVNEQFF.

The rearrangement joins TRBV28 to TRBJ2-3; the match to TRBD2 covers 14 bases. This CDR3 is 15 amino acids long. The J segment lost 5 bases and the V segment lost 4 bases, leaving 2 bases of the junction unmatched. Germline CDR1 MDHEN, CDR2 SYDVKM. In DNA, the CDR3 is TGTGCCAGCAGTTCGGGACTAGCGGGGGAAGATACGCAGTATTTT. Residues: CASSSGLAGEDTQYF.

The sample holds one count of this clone. V is TRBV5-4 and J is TRBJ2-3, with TRBD2 matching 8 bases. The germline CDR1 and CDR2 sequences are SGHNT and YYREEE (reference sequence). This CDR3 region has 15 residues. J was trimmed by 0 bases and V by 4 bases; bases with no gene match: 4. The CDR3 here is CASSPASGSTDTQYF. The CDR3 nucleotides are TGTGCCAGCAGCCCGGCTAGCGGGAGCACAGATACGCAGTATTTT.

The chain recombines TRBV2 with TRBJ2-2, with 7 bases fitting TRBD1. J lost 5 bases, V lost 5 bases, and 14 bases had no gene match. The length of the CDR3 is 17 residues. Germline V CDR1 and CDR2: SNHLY, FYNNEI. The CDR3 is CASSFTYRGEGTGELFF. The CDR3 DNA reads as TGTGCCAGCAGTTTCACATACAGGGGCGAAGGGACCGGGGAGCTGTTTTTT.

V is TRBV9 and J is TRBJ2-7; tentative D call: TRBD2 (5 bases). The ends were cut back, 3 bases at V and 4 bases at J, with 17 bases in the middle. Looked up from germline, CDR1 is SGDLS and CDR2 is YYNGEE. This CDR3 comprises 15 residues. The DNA for the CDR3 is TGTGCCAGCAGCGGGCAGAGGGAACCCTCTTACGAGCAGTACTTC. Translating it yields CASSGQREPSYEQYF.

The rearrangement uses TRBV18 and TRBJ2-1; 8 bases fit TRBD2. Trimming cost V 3 bases and J 6 bases; bases outside gene matches: 10. The V gene's germline CDR1 is KGHSH and CDR2 LQKENI. CDR3 size: 16 residues. DNA for the CDR3: TGTGCCAGCTCACCGAGGCCCCTAGCGGGCGCCAATGAGCAGTTCTTC. This codes for CASSPRPLAGANEQFF.

V and J are TRBV28 and TRBJ2-2, with 8 bases lining up with TRBD2. Looked up from germline, CDR1 is MDHEN and CDR2 is SYDVKM. V trimming: 7 bases; J trimming: 3 bases; junction bases outside the gene matches: 7. CDR3 length equals 15 residues. CDR3 amino acids: CASTPAGAYTGELFF. For the CDR3, the DNA is TGTGCCAGCACCCCAGCGGGAGCGTACACCGGGGAGCTGTTTTTT.

The chain carries TRBV5-6 and TRBJ1-6, with 7 bases fitting TRBD1. The length of the CDR3 is 14 residues. Germline loops: CDR1 SGHDT, CDR2 YYEEEE. After removal of 1 base from V and 11 bases from J, the junction contained 6 bases not matched to a gene. The CDR3 protein is CASSLRGTVPPLHF. CDR3 DNA sequence: TGTGCCAGCAGCTTGCGGGGGACAGTTCCACCCCTCCACTTT.

The gene calls are TRBV6-6 and TRBJ2-7; 9 nucleotides align to TRBD2. This CDR3 has 15 residues. V lost 6 bases and J lost 7; bases outside the gene matches: 13. Germline V gene lookup returns CDR1 MNHNY and CDR2 SVGAGI (reference sequence). DNA of the CDR3: TGTGCCAGCAGCCAGATTATAGCGGGAGAGAGGGAGCAGTACTTC. Its protein is CASSQIIAGEREQYF.

This rearrangement joins TRBV4-2 to TRBJ2-7; the match to TRBD1 covers 7 bases. This CDR3 comprises 16 residues. V lost 0 bases, J lost 4 bases, and 9 bases stayed unmatched. Germline assignment: CDR1 LGHNA and CDR2 YNFKEQ. CDR3 residues: CASSQETRDRKYEQYF. The CDR3 nucleotides read TGTGCCAGCAGCCAAGAAACCCGGGACAGAAAATACGAGCAGTACTTC.

In nucleotides, the CDR3 is TGTGCCAGCAGCTTGGGGGCGAGGAGTAACAATGAGCAGTTCTTC. The encoded protein is CASSLGARSNNEQFF. The chain recombines TRBV13 with TRBJ2-1, with a weak D call TRBD1 (6 bases). CDR3 length equals 15 residues. Germline-derived CDR1 and CDR2 are PRHDT and FYEKMQ (reference sequence). V was cut by 3 bases and J by 5 bases, with 14 bases left in between.

This chain's CDR3 is CASSPPREINIQYF. CDR3 coding DNA: TGTGCCAGCAGTCCCCCGAGGGAGATAAACATTCAGTACTTC. The chain recombines TRBV28 with TRBJ2-4, with D possibly being TRBD2 (5 bases). The CDR3 runs 14 residues. The ends were cut back, 5 bases at V and 6 bases at J, with 14 bases in the middle. CDR1 and CDR2 from the germline V gene are MDHEN and SYDVKM.

The chain employs TRBV2 and TRBJ2-3; 8 bases match TRBD2. The CDR3 is made up of 17 amino acids. The V segment lost 7 bases and the J segment 4 bases; nucleotides outside the gene matches: 16. Germline values: CDR1 SNHLY, CDR2 FYNNEI. As DNA, the CDR3 is TGTGCCAGCACTGGGTCTAGCGGGTTGGGATTACCAGATACGCAGTATTTT. It yields the protein CASTGSSGLGLPDTQYF.